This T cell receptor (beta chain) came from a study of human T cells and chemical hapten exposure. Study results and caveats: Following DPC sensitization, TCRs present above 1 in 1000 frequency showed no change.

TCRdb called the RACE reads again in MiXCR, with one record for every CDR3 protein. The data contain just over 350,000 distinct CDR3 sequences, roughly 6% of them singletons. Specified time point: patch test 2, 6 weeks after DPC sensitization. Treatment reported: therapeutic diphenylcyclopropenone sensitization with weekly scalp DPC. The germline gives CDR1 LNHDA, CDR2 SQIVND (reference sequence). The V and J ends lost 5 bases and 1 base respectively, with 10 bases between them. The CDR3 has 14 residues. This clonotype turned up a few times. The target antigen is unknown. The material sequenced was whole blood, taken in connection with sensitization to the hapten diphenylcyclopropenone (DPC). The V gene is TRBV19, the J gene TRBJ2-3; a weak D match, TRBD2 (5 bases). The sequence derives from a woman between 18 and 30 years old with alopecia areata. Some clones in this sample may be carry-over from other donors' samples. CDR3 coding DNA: TGTGCCAGTAGTCTCTTGCGGGGCACAGATACGCAGTATTTT. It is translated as CASSLLRGTDTQYF.